The rows below give T cell receptor beta chains drawn from one sample of a study of T cells in localized non-small cell lung cancer. Data came from immunoSEQ multiplex PCR; TCRdb stores just in-frame clones and leaves some out. The sample includes under 75,000 clones, 70% to 90% of them seen just once. Source: peripheral blood, taken before any cancer treatment. All receptors come from a male donor aged 60 or over with stage III squamous cell lung carcinoma. Each CDR3 is given with its conserved first and last residue. D genes are given only for firm matches. Clone sizes are given selectively: once, few, many, or a class where the clone is expanded.

cdr3_aa cdr3_nt d_call j_call cdr3_length v_call clone_size
CASSLGDFAYGYTF TGCGCCAGCAGCTTGGGAGATTTCGCCTATGGCTACACCTTC NA TRBJ1-2 14 TRBV5-1 NA
CASSLLLTNYGYTF TGTGCCAGCAGTTTACTGCTTACTAACTATGGCTACACCTTC NA TRBJ1-2 14 TRBV28 NA
CASSYSTGISGNTIYF TGTGCCAGCAGCTACTCAACAGGGATATCTGGAAACACCATATATTTT NA TRBJ1-3 16 TRBV5-4 few
CAISDRSLLTEAFF TGTGCCATCAGTGATCGTAGTTTATTAACTGAAGCTTTCTTT NA TRBJ1-1 14 TRBV10-3 NA
CASSFRGRRGQIGYTF TGTGCCAGCAGTTTCCGCGGGAGGAGGGGGCAGATTGGCTACACCTTC TRBD1 TRBJ1-2 16 TRBV28 NA
CASSIDAGRGPYNEQFF TGTGCCAGTAGTATAGATGCAGGCCGGGGACCCTACAATGAGCAGTTCTTC NA TRBJ2-1 17 TRBV19 NA
CASSLGGQGWGEQFF TGTGCCAGCAGCTTAGGGGGACAGGGTTGGGGTGAGCAGTTCTTC TRBD1 TRBJ2-1 15 TRBV11-2 NA
CASSLAGTGGNEKLFF TGTGCCAGCAGCTTAGCAGGGACAGGGGGCAACGAAAAACTGTTTTTT TRBD1 TRBJ1-4 16 TRBV7-9 once
CASNSGGEAFF TGCGCCAGCAACTCGGGAGGGGAGGCTTTCTTT NA TRBJ1-1 11 TRBV5-1 few
CASSRDREQPQHF TGTGCCAGTAGCCGGGACAGGGAACAGCCCCAGCATTTT TRBD1 TRBJ1-5 13 TRBV19 once
CASSSINRDSGNTIYF TGTGCCAGCAGCTCCATTAATAGGGACTCTGGAAACACCATATATTTT NA TRBJ1-3 16 TRBV5-5 NA
CASSGPGTGYSNQPQHF TGTGCCAGCAGTGGTCCCGGGACAGGGTATAGCAATCAGCCCCAGCATTTT TRBD1 TRBJ1-5 17 TRBV25-1 once
CASSESINRRIGTDTQYF TGCGCCAGCAGTGAGTCGATAAACCGACGAATCGGCACAGATACGCAGTATTTT NA TRBJ2-3 18 TRBV10-1 NA
CSGSSEETQYF TGCAGTGGTAGTAGTGAAGAGACCCAGTACTTC NA TRBJ2-5 11 TRBV20-1 NA
CASSARGASYEQYF TGTGCCAGCAGCGCCAGAGGGGCTAGCTACGAGCAGTACTTC NA TRBJ2-7 14 TRBV9 NA
CASSIDSGYLINTGELFF TGTGCCAGTAGTATCGACAGTGGCTACTTAATAAACACCGGGGAGCTGTTTTTT NA TRBJ2-2 18 TRBV19 NA
CASSLSSATQYF TGTGCCAGCAGCCTGTCTAGCGCTACGCAGTATTTT NA TRBJ2-3 12 TRBV11-1 NA
CASSSDPLAGVLDTQYF TGTGCCAGCAGCTCGGACCCTCTAGCGGGGGTTTTAGATACGCAGTATTTT TRBD2 TRBJ2-3 17 TRBV7-2 few
CASSLATVSGGWYF TGTGCCAGCAGCTTAGCGACGGTGTCCGGGGGTTGGTACTTC NA TRBJ2-7 14 TRBV7-9 once
CASNRGETGELFF TGTGCCTCGAACAGGGGCGAGACCGGGGAGCTGTTTTTT TRBD1 TRBJ2-2 13 TRBV30 once
CASSVDFSGANVLTF TGTGCCAGCAGCGTAGACTTCTCTGGGGCCAACGTCCTGACTTTC NA TRBJ2-6 15 TRBV9 NA
CASSGGLWQPQHF TGTGCCAGCAGTGGGGGGTTATGGCAGCCCCAGCATTTT NA TRBJ1-5 13 TRBV2 NA
CASSLAGSDPDTQYF TGTGCCAGCAGCTTAGCTGGATCAGACCCGGATACGCAGTATTTT NA TRBJ2-3 15 TRBV7-2 NA
CASSVAWGFGTGELFF TGTGCCAGCAGCGTAGCTTGGGGATTCGGCACCGGGGAGCTGTTTTTT NA TRBJ2-2 16 TRBV9 NA
CASSPQQDTQYF TGTGCCAGCAGCCCCCAGCAAGATACGCAGTATTTT NA TRBJ2-3 12 TRBV11-2 NA
CAWSGGADTGELFF TGTGCCTGGTCCGGGGGGGCCGACACCGGGGAGCTGTTTTTT TRBD2 TRBJ2-2 14 TRBV30 NA
CASSLGDSRMNTEAFF TGTGCCAGCAGCTTGGGGGACAGTAGGATGAACACTGAAGCTTTCTTT TRBD1 TRBJ1-1 16 TRBV5-6 NA
CASSSTPRGLYGYTF TGTGCCAGCAGCTCCACGCCGAGAGGGCTCTACGGCTACACCTTC NA TRBJ1-2 15 TRBV7-2 NA
CASRTGTGNKNIQYF TGTGCCAGCAGGACCGGGACAGGAAACAAAAACATTCAGTACTTC TRBD1 TRBJ2-4 15 TRBV2 NA
CASSSRGRGNTIYF TGTGCCAGCAGTAGCCGGGGCCGTGGAAACACCATATATTTT NA TRBJ1-3 14 TRBV6-1 NA
CASSFSDVNTEAFF TGCGCCAGCAGCTTCTCGGACGTGAACACTGAAGCTTTCTTT NA TRBJ1-1 14 TRBV5-1 NA
CASSRTGGSEAFF TGTGCCAGCAGCCGGACGGGGGGGTCTGAAGCTTTCTTT NA TRBJ1-1 13 TRBV5-4 NA
CASSPGQQSQETQYF TGTGCCAGCAGCCCGGGACAGCAGAGTCAAGAGACCCAGTACTTC TRBD1 TRBJ2-5 15 TRBV11-3 NA
CSATAGTAHKNYEAFF TGCAGCGCAACGGCGGGGACAGCACACAAGAATTATGAAGCTTTCTTT TRBD1 TRBJ1-1 16 TRBV29-1 NA
CSVAQGMETQYF TGCAGCGTTGCACAGGGCATGGAGACCCAGTACTTC NA TRBJ2-5 12 TRBV29-1 NA
CARDTGTGANYGYTF TGTGCCAGGGACACCGGGACAGGGGCCAACTATGGCTACACCTTC TRBD1 TRBJ1-2 15 TRBV7-2 NA
CASSESRGLHGYTF TGTGCCAGCAGTGAATCCAGGGGGTTACATGGCTACACCTTC TRBD1 TRBJ1-2 14 TRBV25-1 NA
CASIGLGNTEAFF TGCGCCAGCATAGGATTAGGGAACACTGAAGCTTTCTTT NA TRBJ1-1 13 TRBV4-1 once
CASSLGDNYGYTF TGTGCCAGCAGCTTGGGAGATAACTATGGCTACACCTTC NA TRBJ1-2 13 TRBV6-5 NA
CASSWRRAGGRYGYTF TGTGCCAGCAGCTGGCGGAGGGCAGGGGGGCGTTATGGCTACACCTTC TRBD1 TRBJ1-2 16 TRBV11-2 once
CASRRQGPAGREAFF TGTGCCAGCAGGAGACAGGGACCGGCGGGGCGGGAAGCTTTCTTT TRBD1 TRBJ1-1 15 TRBV28 NA
CASSPQTDTQYF TGTGCCAGCAGCCCCCAGACAGATACGCAGTATTTT NA TRBJ2-3 12 TRBV9 NA